These T cell receptor beta chains were read from a single sample in a study of blood T cell repertoires in COVID-19. The data were produced by immunoSEQ multiplex PCR, yet TCRdb's version contains in-frame clones alone and is incomplete. The table lists some 510,000 clones, around 89% of them singletons, with about 1.7% in the top ten. The sequencing input was PBMCs or T cells enriched from blood (not recorded which). These receptors originate from a middle-aged woman who had recovered from COVID-19. Both conserved end residues are part of each CDR3. D genes are given only for firm matches. A clone size is listed for some rows: how often the clone was seen (once, few, many), or a class if it is expanded.

j_call | d_call | v_call | clone_size | cdr3_aa | cdr3_nt
TRBJ2-1 | TRBD2 | TRBV24-1 | . | CATSPGTSGTPSYNEQFF | TGTGCCACCAGCCCCGGGACTAGCGGGACCCCCTCCTACAATGAGCAGTTCTTC
TRBJ2-1 | . | TRBV7-9 | . | CASSLGGGLNEQFF | TGTGCCAGCAGCTTAGGTGGAGGGTTGAATGAGCAGTTCTTC
TRBJ2-7 | . | TRBV24-1 | . | CATSDWRDGAYEQYF | TGTGCTACCAGTGATTGGCGGGACGGCGCCTACGAGCAGTACTTC
TRBJ2-5 | TRBD2 | TRBV7-9 | . | CASSLRLAGVAMETQYF | TGTGCCAGCAGCCTCCGACTAGCGGGAGTCGCTATGGAGACCCAGTACTTC
TRBJ2-5 | TRBD1 | TRBV25-1 | . | CASSVTGGFETQYF | TGTGCCAGCAGTGTAACAGGGGGCTTTGAGACCCAGTACTTC
TRBJ1-2 | TRBD1 | TRBV14 | few | CASSQELITGEGYTF | TGTGCCAGCAGCCAAGAACTCATAACAGGGGAAGGCTACACCTTC
TRBJ1-2 | . | TRBV7-8 | . | CASSLVTGYGYTF | TGTGCCAGCAGCTTAGTCACAGGATATGGCTACACCTTC
TRBJ1-1 | . | TRBV19 | . | CASSIVEWQAAFF | TGTGCCAGTAGTATAGTGGAGTGGCAAGCAGCTTTCTTT
TRBJ1-1 | . | TRBV29-1 | few | CSVGIRGGTEAFF | TGCAGCGTTGGAATTCGAGGGGGAACTGAAGCTTTCTTT
TRBJ1-1 | . | TRBV24-1 | . | CATSEDSSTEAFF | TGTGCCACCAGTGAGGACAGCTCTACTGAAGCTTTCTTT
TRBJ1-5 | TRBD1 | TRBV2 | . | CASSEETGIWQPQHF | TGTGCCAGCAGTGAAGAGACAGGGATCTGGCAGCCCCAGCATTTT
TRBJ1-5 | . | TRBV10-3 | few | CAISPGGNQPQHF | TGTGCCATCAGCCCAGGGGGCAATCAGCCCCAGCATTTT
TRBJ2-3 | TRBD1 | TRBV7-2 | . | CASSRAGTGWTDTQYF | TGTGCCAGCAGCCGTGCCGGGACAGGGTGGACAGATACGCAGTATTTT
TRBJ2-7 | TRBD2 | TRBV7-2 | . | CASSPSGGGHGEQYF | TGTGCCAGCAGTCCCTCGGGGGGGGGCCATGGCGAGCAGTACTTC
TRBJ2-7 | TRBD2 | TRBV7-2 | . | CASSLRLAGDYEQYF | TGTGCCAGCAGCTTGAGACTAGCGGGAGACTACGAGCAGTACTTC
TRBJ1-1 | . | TRBV11-2 | once | CASSPSPTGNTEAFF | TGTGCCAGCAGCCCTTCCCCGACAGGGAACACTGAAGCTTTCTTT
TRBJ1-4 | . | TRBV12-5 | . | CASGHGVNGGEKLFF | TGTGCTAGTGGTCATGGGGTAAACGGCGGGGAAAAACTGTTTTTT
TRBJ1-4 | . | TRBV6-5 | . | CASSYAGKYEKLFF | TGTGCCAGCAGTTACGCGGGGAAGTATGAAAAACTGTTTTTT
TRBJ1-3 | TRBD1 | TRBV5-1 | . | CASSPDRAGNTIYF | TGCGCCAGCAGCCCCGACAGGGCTGGAAACACCATATATTTT
TRBJ1-1 | TRBD1 | TRBV12-5 | . | CASGLVPPGAGGSNTEAFF | TGTGCTAGTGGTTTGGTACCGCCTGGGGCAGGGGGTTCGAACACTGAAGCTTTCTTT
TRBJ2-7 | . | TRBV14 | . | CASSRLSTEQYF | TGTGCCAGCAGCCGACTGAGTACCGAGCAGTACTTC
TRBJ2-7 | . | TRBV13 | . | CASSLGGSPYEQYF | TGTGCCAGCAGCTTGGGGGGATCCCCCTACGAGCAGTACTTC
TRBJ1-1 | . | TRBV3-1/TRBV3-2 | . | CASSQVGGSNTEAFF | TGTGCCAGCAGCCAAGTTGGAGGATCGAACACTGAAGCTTTCTTT
TRBJ1-1 | . | TRBV5-1 | few | CASSLEALGTPYEAFF | TGCGCCAGCAGCTTGGAGGCGTTAGGGACACCCTATGAAGCTTTCTTT
TRBJ1-2 | TRBD1 | TRBV30 | . | CAWRMTGGITYGYTF | TGTGCCTGGAGAATGACAGGGGGCATCACCTATGGCTACACCTTC
TRBJ2-7 | . | TRBV29-1 | . | CSVERQVPYEQYF | TGCAGCGTTGAGCGACAGGTACCCTACGAGCAGTACTTC
TRBJ2-1 | TRBD2 | TRBV4-3 | . | CASSLGGGRTYNEQFF | TGCGCCAGCAGCCTAGGAGGCGGGAGGACCTACAATGAGCAGTTCTTC
TRBJ1-1 | . | TRBV14 | . | CASSQGWLAGVAFF | TGTGCCAGCAGCCAAGGGTGGTTAGCGGGGGTAGCTTTCTTT
TRBJ2-7 | . | TRBV11-3 | . | CASSSLTEVSSYEQYF | TGTGCCAGCAGCTCCCTGACGGAGGTCAGCTCCTACGAGCAGTACTTC
TRBJ1-3 | . | TRBV6-5 | . | CASAYDRLSGNTIYF | TGTGCCAGCGCCTACGACAGGCTCTCTGGAAACACCATATATTTT
TRBJ1-1 | TRBD1 | TRBV3-1/TRBV3-2 | . | CASSQDSRQGEAFF | TGTGCCAGCAGCCAAGATTCCCGACAGGGTGAAGCTTTCTTT
TRBJ2-2 | TRBD1 | TRBV11-3 | . | CASSLTGVYTGELFF | TGTGCCAGCAGCTTAACAGGGGTGTACACCGGGGAGCTGTTTTTT
TRBJ1-1 | . | TRBV7-9 | . | CASSPPYRDLVGNTEAFF | TGTGCCAGCAGCCCCCCGTACAGGGACCTGGTGGGGAACACTGAAGCTTTCTTT
TRBJ1-4 | . | TRBV7-6 | . | CASSLSTDTVPNEKLFF | TGTGCCAGCAGCCTATCGACAGATACAGTTCCTAATGAAAAACTGTTTTTT
TRBJ1-4 | . | TRBV30 | . | CAWTLTDEKLFF | TGTGCCTGGACCCTAACAGATGAAAAACTGTTTTTT
TRBJ2-7 | TRBD1 | TRBV2 | . | CASRGQGGHEQYF | TGTGCCAGCAGGGGACAGGGTGGCCACGAGCAGTACTTC
TRBJ1-2 | . | TRBV28 | . | CASSSSSYPNYGYTF | TGTGCCAGCAGCTCTTCCAGTTATCCTAACTATGGCTACACCTTC
TRBJ2-5 | . | TRBV13 | . | CASQLGAGETQYF | TGTGCCAGTCAACTGGGGGCCGGAGAGACCCAGTACTTC
TRBJ2-4 | . | TRBV2 | . | CASSGPDGRPGGNIQYF | TGTGCCAGCAGTGGGCCTGATGGGAGGCCAGGGGGAAACATTCAGTACTTC
TRBJ1-5 | . | TRBV19 | . | CASSISEGLQPQHF | TGTGCCAGTAGTATTTCGGAGGGGTTGCAGCCCCAGCATTTT
TRBJ2-5 | . | TRBV14 | . | CASSRGQQETQYF | TGTGCCAGCAGCCGGGGACAACAAGAGACCCAGTACTTC
TRBJ1-5 | . | TRBV28 | . | CASRMSGFGNQPQHF | TGTGCCAGCAGAATGTCGGGTTTTGGCAATCAGCCCCAGCATTTT
TRBJ2-1 | . | TRBV11-2 | . | CASRAFSVGDNEQFF | TGTGCCAGCAGGGCTTTTAGCGTCGGCGACAATGAGCAGTTCTTC
TRBJ1-2 | . | TRBV19 | . | CASSGNRVEVYGYTF | TGTGCCAGTAGTGGCAACAGGGTGGAAGTCTATGGCTACACCTTC